One and the same sample provided the 18 T cell receptor beta chains below, sequenced in a study of early T cells in non-severe SARS-CoV-2 infection (dated by TCRdb to the early 2020s). Receptor amplification or capture employed 5' RACE. Sequenced using a NextSeq 500. TCRdb trimmed public reads at Q25 via fastp, called clones via MiXCR and kept in-frame beta chains. Merged by CDR3 protein, the rows form single entries marked with the most common genes and DNA. This sample holds more than 65,000 distinct CDR3 sequences; roughly an eighth were observed only once. The leading ten clones occupy 1.4% of the sample. The sequenced material came from whole blood. These receptors all stem from an adult who was a healthcare worker with PCR-confirmed SARS-CoV-2 infection or an uninfected control (not recorded which).

This clonotype has only a few counts. The J gene is TRBJ1-1, the V gene TRBV10-1, with D perhaps TRBD1 (5 bases). The germline V gene encodes CDR1 WNHNN and CDR2 SYGVQD (reference sequence). This CDR3 region has 14 residues. Between the trimmed V and J ends, which lost 10 bases and 4 bases, there was a span of 19 bases. In nucleotides, the CDR3 is TGCGCCACCAGCCCCCAGGGTAGTGGCACTGAAGCTTTCTTT. Amino acid sequence: CATSPQGSGTEAFF.

This clonotype came up many times. The V call is TRBV19, the J call TRBJ1-2, with 8 bases fitting TRBD1. Germline CDR1 and CDR2: LNHDA and SQIVND (reference sequence). The CDR3 has 15 residues. V was pared by 4 bases and J by 4 bases, with 8 bases of the junction left unmatched. CDR3 in DNA: TGTGCCAGTAGTAGGACTGGGACAGGCTTCTATGGCTACACCTTC. Translated, it gives CASSRTGTGFYGYTF.

DNA of the CDR3: TGTGCCAGCAGTCCCGGGACCTTCAATGAGCAGTTCTTC. As protein: CASSPGTFNEQFF. V and J are TRBV12-3 or TRBV12-4 and TRBJ2-1; D tentatively fits TRBD1 or TRBD2 (5 bases each). V was pared by 5 bases and J by 6 bases, with 11 bases between. The CDR3 is made up of 13 amino acids.

The sample holds a few counts of this clonotype. V is TRBV5-1 and J is TRBJ2-5; TRBD1 matches 7 bases. The trim removed 5 bases at V and 4 bases at J, leaving 5 bases unmatched. Germline V gene lookup returns CDR1 SGHRS and CDR2 YFSETQ. The CDR3 covers 13 residues. CDR3 coding DNA: TGCGCCAGCAGGGATGACAGGGTAGAGACCCAGTACTTC. It yields the protein CASRDDRVETQYF. The whole variable domain, filled in from reference TRBV5-1 and TRBJ2-5, reads KAGVTQTPRYLIKTRGQQVTLSCSPISGHRSVSWYQQTPGQGLQFLFEYFSETQRNKGNFPGRFSGRQFSNSRSEMNVSTLELGDSALYLCASRDDRVETQYFGPGTRLLVL.

This clonotype has only one observation. The genes are TRBV6-6 and TRBJ2-2; D not certain. This CDR3 region has 12 residues. V was pared by 2 bases and J by 9 bases, with 7 bases between. Per germline, CDR1 MNHNY and CDR2 SVGAGI (reference sequence). CDR3 sequence (DNA): TGTGCCAGCAGTTACGGTACCCGGGAGCTGTTTTTT. Protein sequence: CASSYGTRELFF.

Concerning this clonotype: This may be a read error: a much more frequent sequence differs by one nucleotide. This chain joins TRBV7-9 and TRBJ2-7; D not certain. Trimming removed 5 bases at V and 1 base at J, with 15 bases between. From germline, CDR1 is SEHNR and CDR2 FQNEAQ (reference sequence). The CDR3 length is 15 residues. The CDR3: CASSGLAGASYEQYF. As DNA, the CDR3 is TGTGCCAGCAGCGGCTTGGCAGGAGCGTCCTACGAGCAGTACTTC.

This sequence joins TRBV7-2 and TRBJ1-3; D ambiguous. CDR3 size: 15 residues. V was pared by 1 base and J by 2 bases, with 9 bases between. From germline, CDR1 is SGHTA and CDR2 FQGNSA. CDR3 bases: TGTGCCAGCAGCTTAGACGACGGAACTGGAAACACCATATATTTT. Encoded protein: CASSLDDGTGNTIYF.

This clonotype was seen more than once but under ten times. The rearrangement links TRBV18 to TRBJ1-5, with 7 bases lining up with TRBD1. The CDR3 runs to 16 residues. Germline V CDR1 and CDR2: KGHSH, LQKENI. Trimming took 3 bases from V and 5 from J; bases not matched to a gene: 10. CDR3 DNA: TGTGCCAGCTCACCGTCTAGGGGGCTGTCAGATCAGCCCCAGCATTTT. Encoded protein: CASSPSRGLSDQPQHF.

There are many counts of this clonotype. The rearrangement joins TRBV4-3 to TRBJ2-2; D not certain. Trimming shortened V by 4 bases and J by 7 bases, and 7 bases separated the two germline ends. This CDR3 contains 12 residues. The germline V gene encodes CDR1 LGHNA and CDR2 YSLEER. CDR3 in DNA: TGCGCCAGCAGCCTAGATGTCGGGGAGCTGTTTTTT. Its protein is CASSLDVGELFF.

A few counts support this clonotype. V is TRBV12-3 or TRBV12-4 and J is TRBJ2-1, with D possibly TRBD2 on 5 matching bases. There are 16 residues in the CDR3. The V end was cut by 6 bases, the J end by 7 bases, with 22 bases between. The CDR3 region has the DNA TGTGCCAGCAGACTAAGTACTAGAGGACCTACTAATGAGCAGTTCTTC. It codes for CASRLSTRGPTNEQFF.

This clonotype has only a few counts. The rearrangement uses TRBV29-1 and TRBJ1-1; D gene ambiguous. The CDR3 has 10 amino acids. Trimming took off 4 bases at V and 8 bases at J, with 8 bases between the two ends. Germline values: CDR1 SQVTM, CDR2 ANQGSEA. CDR3 DNA: TGCAGCGTTGTTTGGTTGGAAGCTTTCTTT. Its protein product is CSVVWLEAFF. Variable domain in full (rest from reference TRBV29-1 and TRBJ1-1): SAVISQKPSRDICQRGTSLTIQCQVDSQVTMMFWYRQQPGQSLTLIATANQGSEATYESGFVIDKFPISRPNLTFSTLTVSNMSPEDSSIYLCSVVWLEAFFGQGTRLTVV.

This clonotype was counted ten times or more. This rearrangement joins TRBV11-2 to TRBJ1-1; TRBD1 is a possible D gene (5 bases). Per the germline V gene, CDR1 is SGHAT and CDR2 is FQNNGV. The CDR3 loop spans 15 amino acids. Trimming left V 5 bases short and J 0 bases short, with 13 bases between. The CDR3 loop is CASSHNPTVNTEAFF. In DNA form, the CDR3 reads TGTGCCAGCAGCCACAATCCGACAGTGAACACTGAAGCTTTCTTT.

This clonotype was counted only a few times. The V and J genes are TRBV6-2 or TRBV6-3 and TRBJ1-6; no firm D call. The V gene's germline CDR1 is MNHEY and CDR2 SVGEGT. This CDR3 has 11 amino acids. The V gene lost 2 bases and the J gene lost 10 bases, with 3 bases spanning the gap. Here the CDR3 DNA reads TGTGCCAGCAGTTACAAGTCACCCCTCCACTTT. This translates into CASSYKSPLHF.

This clonotype has a handful of counts. The chain links TRBV20-1 to TRBJ2-1; 11 nucleotides agree with TRBD2. Germline CDR1 and CDR2: DFQATT and SNEGSKA (reference sequence). This CDR3 contains 16 residues. The junction had 9 bases not matched to a gene; V was cut back by 1 base and J by 7 bases. DNA for the CDR3: TGCAGTGCTAGAGCCCCGACTAGCGGGGCCGTAAATGAGCAGTTCTTC. Translated, it gives CSARAPTSGAVNEQFF.

This clonotype has a count of ten or more. The V gene is TRBV6-1, the J gene TRBJ1-1, with D hard to call. Looked up from germline, CDR1 is MNHNS and CDR2 is SASEGT. The germline V and J ends were trimmed by 3 bases and 0 bases, with 8 bases remaining between them. The CDR3 sequence is 14 residues long. The CDR3 nucleotides read TGTGCCAGCAGTGAGGGCCCAGTGAACACTGAAGCTTTCTTT. Translation gives CASSEGPVNTEAFF.

This clonotype was observed a handful of times. The V gene is TRBV28, the J gene TRBJ2-1; 9 nucleotides match TRBD1. Germline-derived CDR1 and CDR2 are MDHEN and SYDVKM. The junction had 7 bases not matched to a gene; V was cut back by 2 bases and J by 8 bases. The CDR3 consists of 15 residues. CDR3 protein: CASSLMGQGTDEQFF. CDR3 in DNA: TGTGCCAGCAGTTTAATGGGACAGGGAACGGATGAGCAGTTCTTC.

The chain employs TRBV7-2 and TRBJ2-4, with D maybe TRBD2 (5 bases). CDR1 and CDR2 from the germline V gene are SGHTA and FQGNSA. The CDR3 loop spans 15 amino acids. V was pared by 1 base and J by 4 bases, with 11 bases between. In DNA, the CDR3 is TGTGCCAGCAGCTTAGGACTAAACCCTAAAAACATTCAGTACTTC. This translates into CASSLGLNPKNIQYF.

This clonotype has a handful of counts. The chain employs TRBV20-1 and TRBJ2-1, with 13 nucleotides matching TRBD2. The V gene end was trimmed by 0 bases and the J gene end by 8 bases; junction bases not matched to a gene: 7. Germline values: CDR1 DFQATT, CDR2 SNEGSKA (reference sequence). CDR3 length: 16 residues. The CDR3 spells CSARDTGLAGQDEQFF. The CDR3 nucleotides are TGCAGTGCTAGAGACACGGGACTAGCGGGGCAGGATGAGCAGTTCTTC.